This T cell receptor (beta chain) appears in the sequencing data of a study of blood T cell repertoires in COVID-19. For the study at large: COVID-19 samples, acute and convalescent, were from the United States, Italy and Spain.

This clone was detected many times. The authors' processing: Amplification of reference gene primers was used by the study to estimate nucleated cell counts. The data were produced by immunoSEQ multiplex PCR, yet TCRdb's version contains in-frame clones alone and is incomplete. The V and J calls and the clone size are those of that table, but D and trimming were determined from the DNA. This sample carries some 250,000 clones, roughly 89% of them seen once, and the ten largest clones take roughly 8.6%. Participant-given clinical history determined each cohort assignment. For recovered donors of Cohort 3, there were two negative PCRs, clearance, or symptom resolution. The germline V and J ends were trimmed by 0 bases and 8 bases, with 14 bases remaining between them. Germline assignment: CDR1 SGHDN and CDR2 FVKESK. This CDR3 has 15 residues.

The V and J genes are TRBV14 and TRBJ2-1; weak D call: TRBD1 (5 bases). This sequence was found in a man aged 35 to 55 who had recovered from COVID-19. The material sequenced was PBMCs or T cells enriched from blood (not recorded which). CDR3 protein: CASSQDLQGSDEQFF. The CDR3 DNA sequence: TGTGCCAGCAGCCAAGATCTTCAGGGCTCGGATGAGCAGTTCTTC.